This T cell receptor beta chain is drawn from a study of blood T cell repertoires in COVID-19. Repertoires were generated with immunoSEQ multiplex PCR, while TCRdb's copy carries only in-frame clones and drops some. The repertoire holds 50,000 or so clones, with roughly 85% as singletons. CDR1 is LNHNV, CDR2 YYDKDF, per germline (reference sequence). This CDR3 is 15 amino acids long. V lost 3 bases to trimming and J lost 6 bases; unmatched junction nucleotides: 7. The receptor was derived from a man aged 65 to 85 with acute or convalescent COVID-19. The V call is TRBV15, the J call TRBJ2-7, with TRBD2 matching over 11 bases. Sequenced sample: peripheral blood. The CDR3 DNA is TGTGCCACCAGCAGCGGGACTAGCGGAGGGGGCGAGCAGTACTTC. Its translation: CATSSGTSGGGEQYF.